A single sample gave rise to the 6 T cell receptor beta chains below, sequenced in a study of shared clonotypes between healthy human individuals. The protocol was immunoSEQ multiplex PCR, while the TCRdb copy is restricted to in-frame clones and leaves out a portion. Here the sample spans 2 million to 2.5 million clones, about 94% being singletons. Sample: naive CD4+ T cells sorted from blood. The subset is: CD45RA+ positively selected. The receptors derive from a man younger than 30 in good health.

The chain combines TRBV6-4 with TRBJ1-2, with unresolved D. The germline gives CDR1 MRHNA, CDR2 SNTAGT. The V gene lost 2 bases and the J gene lost 7 bases, with 11 bases spanning the gap. This CDR3 contains 13 residues. As DNA, the CDR3 is TGTGCCAGCAGTGACCCCCCGGGCCTTGGCTACACCTTC. It specifies CASSDPPGLGYTF.

V usage is TRBV5-1 and J usage is TRBJ2-1; 9 nucleotides line up with TRBD1. The CDR3 totals 11 residues. Germline V lookup: CDR1 SGHRS, CDR2 YFSETQ. The junction had 0 bases not matched to a gene; V was cut back by 4 bases and J by 10 bases. The DNA for the CDR3 is TGCGCCAGCAGCACAGGGGGCGAGCAGTTCTTC. The encoded protein is CASSTGGEQFF.

J is TRBJ2-7 and V is TRBV4-2, with 10 positions matching TRBD2. After removal of 0 bases from V and 2 bases from J, the junction contained 10 bases not matched to a gene. The germline CDR1 and CDR2 sequences are LGHNA and YNFKEQ. The CDR3 runs 18 residues. For the CDR3, the DNA is TGTGCCAGCAGCCAAGATCGGCTAGCGGGGGATAGACCCTACGAGCAGTACTTC. Its protein product is CASSQDRLAGDRPYEQYF.

In the case of this clone: Other DNA variants within this sample encode the same CDR3. The chain couples TRBV30 to TRBJ2-7; D uncertain. This CDR3 spans 11 amino acids. Germline V gene lookup returns CDR1 GTSNPN and CDR2 SVGIG (reference sequence). Deletions cut 2 bases from V and 5 bases from J, with 7 bases between. The CDR3 DNA follows: TGTGCCTGGAGTCCCCGGGACGAGCAGTACTTC. It codes for CAWSPRDEQYF.

The chain has TRBV11-2 and TRBJ2-5, with a weak D call TRBD2 (6 bases). With 2 bases removed from V and 5 bases from J, the gap between germline ends came to 21 bases. Germline V gene lookup returns CDR1 SGHAT and CDR2 FQNNGV. The CDR3 loop spans 17 amino acids. The CDR3 sequence: CASSLSGRQGTPETQYF. CDR3 nucleotides: TGTGCCAGCAGCTTATCGGGGCGCCAAGGGACTCCGGAGACCCAGTACTTC. The variable domain in full, completed from reference TRBV11-2 and TRBJ2-5, reads EAGVAQSPRYKIIEKRQSVAFWCNPISGHATLYWYQQILGQGPKLLIQFQNNGVVDDSQLPKDRFSAERLKGVDSTLKIQPAKLEDSAVYLCASSLSGRQGTPETQYFGPGTRLLVL.

The chain carries TRBV30 and TRBJ2-1, with 15 bases lining up with TRBD2. In germline, CDR1 is GTSNPN, CDR2 SVGIG (reference sequence). This CDR3 comprises 16 residues. The V segment lost 0 bases and the J segment 7 bases; nucleotides outside the gene matches: 4. The CDR3 sequence is CAWSVSGTSGGNEQFF. The CDR3 DNA is TGTGCCTGGAGTGTCTCCGGGACTAGCGGGGGGAATGAGCAGTTCTTC.